This T cell receptor beta chain was observed in a study of T-cell reconstitution after alpha-beta-depleted transplantation in children. Library preparation (for TCRbeta) was performed with unique molecular identifiers. TCRdb independently ran MiXCR on the PCR reads; one entry per CDR3 protein. The sample lists about 230,000 distinct CDR3 sequences, approximately 10% occurring once. Germline V gene data show CDR1 as SGHTA and CDR2 as FQGTGA. With 4 bases clipped from V and 4 bases from J, the junction kept 8 bases outside the gene matches. The CDR3 loop spans 16 amino acids. Whole-study results and caveats: Recipient T cells and thymic progenitors that survived were the source of the high TCRbeta diversity seen at day 60 in some patients.

This clonotype was recorded many times. The target antigen is unknown. This TCR derives from a child younger than two with acute myeloid leukemia, due to receive a stem cell transplant. The genes are TRBV7-3 and TRBJ2-1; the match to TRBD2 covers 9 bases. The sequencing here drew on PBMCs, taken before TCRalphabeta/CD19-depleted stem cell transplant. The chain's CDR3 is CASSSWSGGSYNEQFF. The CDR3 DNA is TGTGCCAGCAGCTCGTGGAGCGGGGGGTCGTACAATGAGCAGTTCTTC. The full variable domain, rest sourced from reference TRBV7-3 and TRBJ2-1, is GAGVSQTPSNKVTEKGKYVELRCDPISGHTALYWYRQSLGQGPEFLIYFQGTGAADDSGLPNDRFFAVRPEGSVSTLKIQRTERGDSAVYLCASSSWSGGSYNEQFFGPGTRLTVL.